One and the same sample provided the 19 T cell receptor beta chains below, sequenced in a study of T cell changes during pregnancy in multiple sclerosis. TCRdb's table, derived via immunoSEQ multiplex PCR, lists solely in-frame clones and lacks some. In the table there are tens of thousands of clones, 91% of which are singletons. Here the sequenced sample was peripheral blood, taken in the third trimester of pregnancy. The origin of the receptors is a female donor in good health, enrolled as a control in a pregnancy study.

The chain combines TRBV4-1 with TRBJ2-5, with D perhaps matching TRBD2 (5 bases). This CDR3 is 16 amino acids long. The V gene's germline CDR1 is MGHRA and CDR2 YSYEKL. V was trimmed by 5 bases and J by 4 bases, leaving 20 bases between them. The CDR3 loop reads CASSSSPPGTSETQYF. As DNA, the CDR3 is TGCGCCAGCAGCTCAAGTCCCCCGGGAACATCAGAGACCCAGTACTTC.

This sequence joins TRBV7-8 and TRBJ1-5; 9 bases line up with TRBD1. The V gene end was trimmed by 4 bases and the J gene end by 7 bases; junction bases not matched to a gene: 20. Germline V CDR1 and CDR2: SGHVS, FQNEAQ. CDR3 size: 19 residues. The CDR3: CASSYLVLLRDRVQQPQHF. DNA of the CDR3: TGTGCCAGCAGCTACTTGGTCCTCCTCCGGGACAGGGTACAACAGCCCCAGCATTTT. The whole variable domain, remainder taken from reference TRBV7-8 and TRBJ1-5, is GAGVSQSPRYKVAKRGQDVALRCDPISGHVSLFWYQQALGQGPEFLTYFQNEAQLDKSGLPSDRFFAERPEGSVSTLKIQRTQQEDSAVYLCASSYLVLLRDRVQQPQHFGDGTRLSIL.

The chain links TRBV19 to TRBJ1-5, with D possibly being TRBD1 (5 bases). Germline loops: CDR1 LNHDA, CDR2 SQIVND (reference sequence). With 1 base removed from V and 0 bases from J, the gap between germline ends came to 10 bases. This CDR3 has 16 residues. The CDR3 is CASSIGQFYSNQPQHF. In nucleotides, the CDR3 is TGTGCCAGTAGTATAGGACAGTTTTATAGCAATCAGCCCCAGCATTTT.

V gene TRBV7-8 combines with J gene TRBJ1-4, with D tentatively TRBD1 (5 bases). Germline V gene lookup returns CDR1 SGHVS and CDR2 FQNEAQ. The CDR3 spans 15 residues. V lost 4 bases to trimming and J lost 4 bases, with 13 bases between them. The CDR3 protein is CASSSTREGNEKLFF. DNA for the CDR3: TGTGCCAGCAGCTCAACCAGGGAGGGTAATGAAAAACTGTTTTTT.

The V gene is TRBV4-3, the J gene TRBJ2-1; TRBD2 matches 10 bases. Germline loops: CDR1 LGHNA, CDR2 YSLEER. The V and J ends lost 0 bases and 7 bases, in that order; junction bases with no gene match: 6. The CDR3 runs to 16 residues. The CDR3 DNA sequence: TGCGCCAGCAGCCAAGAATTTAGCGGGAGGCGTAATGAGCAGTTCTTC. This codes for CASSQEFSGRRNEQFF.

The rearrangement joins TRBV5-6 to TRBJ2-7, with 9 bases identical to TRBD1. Germline V CDR1 and CDR2: SGHDT, YYEEEE. Trimming at V came to 0 bases and at J to 4 bases, leaving 2 bases not matched to a gene. The CDR3 loop spans 14 amino acids. For the CDR3, the DNA is TGTGCCAGCAGCTTGGTGGACAGGGGTTACGAGCAGTACTTC. Translated: CASSLVDRGYEQYF. Using reference TRBV5-6 and TRBJ2-7 for the parts outside the CDR3, the full variable domain is DAGVTQSPTHLIKTRGQQVTLRCSPKSGHDTVSWYQQALGQGPQFIFQYYEEEERQRGNFPDRFSGHQFPNYSSELNVNALLLGDSALYLCASSLVDRGYEQYFGPGTRLTVT.

The rearrangement links TRBV5-1 to TRBJ2-3, with 8 bases that match TRBD2. CDR1 is SGHRS, CDR2 YFSETQ, per germline. The V segment lost 1 base and the J segment 0 bases; nucleotides outside the gene matches: 7. The CDR3 covers 17 residues. As DNA, the CDR3 is TGCGCCAGCAGCTTGCCCCTAGCGGGCGTCAGCACAGATACGCAGTATTTT. It translates to CASSLPLAGVSTDTQYF. The variable domain in full, completed from reference TRBV5-1 and TRBJ2-3, reads KAGVTQTPRYLIKTRGQQVTLSCSPISGHRSVSWYQQTPGQGLQFLFEYFSETQRNKGNFPGRFSGRQFSNSRSEMNVSTLELGDSALYLCASSLPLAGVSTDTQYFGPGTRLTVL.

V and J are TRBV30 and TRBJ1-1, with D tentatively TRBD1 (5 bases). The V end lost 5 bases, the J end lost 1 base, and 8 bases lay between the germline ends. Germline CDR1 and CDR2: GTSNPN and SVGIG (reference sequence). CDR3 length: 12 residues. This CDR3 reads CAWETGNTEAFF. The DNA of the CDR3 is TGTGCCTGGGAAACAGGGAACACTGAAGCTTTCTTT.

V usage is TRBV6-5 and J usage is TRBJ1-6; TRBD1 is a possible D gene (5 bases). This CDR3 region has 15 residues. Germline CDR1 reads MNHEY; CDR2 reads SVGAGI. The V and J ends lost 6 bases and 10 bases respectively, with 19 bases between them. The CDR3 region has the DNA TGTGCCAGCAGCCCGGGACTTTCCGCCGGGTCACCCCTCCACTTT. It codes for CASSPGLSAGSPLHF.

The chain links TRBV7-9 to TRBJ1-2, with TRBD1 matching 7 bases. The V gene's germline CDR1 is SEHNR and CDR2 FQNEAQ (reference sequence). This CDR3 spans 13 amino acids. J gave up 1 base and V 5 bases, and 1 base lay outside the gene matches. Here the CDR3 reads CASSRDSNYGYTF. The CDR3 nucleotides read TGTGCCAGCAGCCGGGACAGTAACTATGGCTACACCTTC.

The V call is TRBV18, the J call TRBJ1-1; 9 bases are a match to TRBD1. CDR1 and CDR2 (germline): KGHSH, LQKENI. V dropped 4 bases and J dropped 3; count of bases not matched to a gene: 6. This CDR3 contains 15 residues. This CDR3 is CASSRDRAAYTEAFF. CDR3 DNA sequence: TGTGCCAGCTCACGGGACAGGGCTGCGTACACTGAAGCTTTCTTT.

The CDR3 here is CAWSKGLAGSYEQYF. The CDR3 DNA follows: TGTGCCTGGAGTAAGGGACTAGCGGGTTCCTACGAGCAGTACTTC. J is TRBJ2-7 and V is TRBV30, with TRBD2 matching 12 bases. This CDR3 is 15 amino acids long. V was pared by 2 bases and J by 1 base, with 3 bases of the junction left unmatched. The germline gives CDR1 GTSNPN, CDR2 SVGIG (reference sequence).

In DNA form, the CDR3 reads TGTGCCAGCAGCTTGTCGGGGACTGAAGCTTTCTTT. Amino acids: CASSLSGTEAFF. The chain combines TRBV7-6 with TRBJ1-1, with D unresolved. The CDR3 loop spans 12 amino acids. V gave up 3 bases and J gave up 5 bases, with 7 bases separating them. Germline V lookup: CDR1 SGHVS, CDR2 FNYEAQ.

The J gene is TRBJ1-2, the V gene TRBV6-5; no definite D call. CDR3 size: 13 residues. The germline CDR1 and CDR2 sequences are MNHEY and SVGAGI. Trimming removed 3 bases from V and 2 bases from J, with 7 bases in between. CDR3 nucleotide sequence: TGTGCCAGCAGTTATGAGGGCAACTATGGCTACACCTTC. Translated, it gives CASSYEGNYGYTF.

The J gene is TRBJ2-7, the V gene TRBV7-9, with TRBD1 identical over 8 bases. V shed 5 bases and J 5 bases; nucleotides not matched to a gene: 5. From germline, CDR1 is SEHNR and CDR2 FQNEAQ (reference sequence). The CDR3 covers 13 residues. This CDR3 is CASSLSGGDEQYF. The CDR3 DNA sequence: TGTGCCAGCAGCCTATCAGGGGGCGACGAGCAGTACTTC. The full variable domain, completed using reference TRBV7-9 and TRBJ2-7, is DTGVSQNPRHKITKRGQNVTFRCDPISEHNRLYWYRQTLGQGPEFLTYFQNEAQLEKSRLLSDRFSAERPKGSFSTLEIQRTEQGDSAMYLCASSLSGGDEQYFGPGTRLTVT.

The sample holds one count of this clone. The rearrangement uses TRBV5-1 and TRBJ1-4; 10 bases map to TRBD1. The germline gives CDR1 SGHRS, CDR2 YFSETQ. The ends lost 1 base at V and 7 bases at J; junction bases unmatched: 7. The CDR3 spans 16 residues. CDR3 coding DNA: TGCGCCAGCAGCTTGTTACCTCGACAGGGGGCTGAAAAACTGTTTTTT. Residues: CASSLLPRQGAEKLFF.

This chain links TRBV28 with TRBJ2-2, with 10 bases identical to TRBD1. V lost 3 bases to trimming and J lost 5 bases; unmatched junction nucleotides: 3. This CDR3 has 15 amino acids. Germline values: CDR1 MDHEN, CDR2 SYDVKM. CDR3 DNA sequence: TGTGCCAGCAGTTTCCGGGACAGGGGTACCGGGGAGCTGTTTTTT. Protein sequence: CASSFRDRGTGELFF.

The chain employs TRBV12-2 and TRBJ1-3. TRBV12-2 is noted as a pseudogene. CDR3 length equals 15 residues. In DNA form, the CDR3 reads TGTGCAAGTCGCCCCACGGGGGGGGCCGGAAACACCATATATTTT. Its translation: CASRPTGGAGNTIYF.

The chain joins TRBV9 to TRBJ2-3; D unresolved. The CDR3 is 16 amino acids. V was pared by 3 bases and J by 2 bases, with 16 bases between. Germline V gene sequence: CDR1 SGDLS, CDR2 YYNGEE. CDR3 region: CASSGGLFPDTDTQYF. CDR3 nucleotide sequence: TGTGCCAGCAGCGGCGGTCTATTTCCCGACACAGATACGCAGTATTTT.